The 18 T cell receptor beta chains given below trace back to one sample, sequenced in a study of T cell responses to AZD1222 COVID-19 vaccine. Repertoires were generated with immunoSEQ multiplex PCR, while TCRdb's copy carries only in-frame clones and drops some. In the table there are roughly 150,000 clones, roughly 91% of which are singletons. This specimen was peripheral blood, taken 28 days after the second AZD1222 dose. The origin of the receptors is an adult who received the AZD1222 COVID-19 vaccine.

The chain is built from TRBV19 and TRBJ1-4; no clear D. Deletions cut 6 bases from V and 0 bases from J, with 11 bases between. The CDR3 loop spans 15 amino acids. The germline V gene encodes CDR1 LNHDA and CDR2 SQIVND (reference sequence). The CDR3 DNA is TGTGCCAGTAGCCCCACGAGAACAACTAATGAAAAACTGTTTTTT. Protein: CASSPTRTTNEKLFF.

J is TRBJ1-6 and V is TRBV6-5, with D unresolved. This CDR3 has 13 residues. Germline values: CDR1 MNHEY, CDR2 SVGAGI. V lost 5 bases and J 11 bases, leaving 13 bases between the germline ends. The CDR3 nucleotides are TGTGCCAGCAGTCCCTACACGGAAGCACCCCTCCACTTT. This gives the protein CASSPYTEAPLHF.

This chain links TRBV3-1 (or the pseudogene TRBV3-2) with TRBJ1-3; no definite D call. Germline loops: CDR1 LGHDT, CDR2 YNNKEL (reference sequence). This CDR3 is built from 15 residues. V was clipped by 2 bases and J by 0 bases, with 8 bases between them. The CDR3 DNA is TGTGCCAGCAGCCAAAACACCTTCTCTGGAAACACCATATATTTT. Translation gives CASSQNTFSGNTIYF.

This sequence joins TRBV4-1 and TRBJ1-2; TRBD1 agrees at 7 bases. The V gene's germline CDR1 is MGHRA and CDR2 YSYEKL. CDR3 size: 17 residues. V trimming: 1 base; J trimming: 1 base; junction bases outside the gene matches: 9. The CDR3 protein is CASSQGTGLIFNYGYTF. CDR3 nucleotide sequence: TGCGCCAGCAGCCAAGGGACAGGACTCATCTTTAACTATGGCTACACCTTC.

The V gene is TRBV7-2, the J gene TRBJ2-2, with a tentative D call TRBD1 (5 bases). The CDR3 has 14 amino acids. CDR1 SGHTA and CDR2 FQGNSA come from the germline V gene. V lost 3 bases to trimming and J lost 4 bases, with 9 bases between them. CDR3 sequence (DNA): TGTGCCAGCAGCTTGCAGGGTCTCACCGGGGAGCTGTTTTTT. This translates into CASSLQGLTGELFF.

V and J are TRBV6-5 and TRBJ1-2; 10 bases align to TRBD1. CDR1 MNHEY and CDR2 SVGAGI come from the germline V gene. After removal of 2 bases from V and 7 bases from J, the junction contained 4 bases not matched to a gene. There are 14 residues in the CDR3. This chain's CDR3 is CASSYDRGRSGYTF. CDR3 DNA: TGTGCCAGCAGTTACGACAGGGGGCGGAGTGGCTACACCTTC.

The V gene is TRBV2, the J gene TRBJ2-7; D is possibly TRBD1 or TRBD2 (6 bases each). The CDR3 consists of 14 residues. Germline CDR1 and CDR2: SNHLY and FYNNEI. CDR3 loop: CAVRPGGAILRQYF. In DNA, the CDR3 is TGTGCAGTGAGACCCGGGGGCGCTATCTTGCGGCAGTACTTC.

The V and J genes are TRBV30 and TRBJ1-1; D is undetermined. With 0 bases removed from V and 2 bases from J, the gap between germline ends came to 7 bases. This CDR3 has 13 amino acids. Germline V CDR1 and CDR2: GTSNPN, SVGIG (reference sequence). The CDR3 DNA reads as TGTGCCTGGAGTGTACGGGAAAACACTGAAGCTTTCTTT. Translating gives CAWSVRENTEAFF.

The chain joins TRBV5-6 to TRBJ2-7; D uncertain. CDR3 length equals 11 residues. Trimming cost V 2 bases and J 4 bases, with 4 bases left between them. Germline values: CDR1 SGHDT, CDR2 YYEEEE. For the CDR3, the DNA is TGTGCCAGCAGCTTCGGATACGAGCAGTACTTC. Its translation: CASSFGYEQYF.

This chain joins TRBV11-3 and TRBJ2-7; D gene ambiguous. Germline assignment: CDR1 SGHNT and CDR2 YENEEA. The CDR3 spans 14 residues. Between the trimmed V and J ends, which lost 0 bases and 5 bases, there was a span of 11 bases. The CDR3 nucleotides are TGTGCCAGCAGCTTAGATCCTAGGCTCCACGAGCAGTACTTC. Encoded protein: CASSLDPRLHEQYF.

This clone has just one count. The chain is built from TRBV5-1 and TRBJ1-1, with D perhaps TRBD1 (5 bases). Germline values: CDR1 SGHRS, CDR2 YFSETQ. V lost 4 bases and J lost 8, with 24 bases in between. The CDR3 extends over 16 amino acids. The CDR3 DNA follows: TGCGCCAGCAGCCCGCAGGGTGAACGTTTTTCAGGGGAAGCTTTCTTT. It is translated as CASSPQGERFSGEAFF.

V gene TRBV28 combines with J gene TRBJ2-7, with TRBD2 matching 10 bases. Trimming took 7 bases from V and 3 from J; bases not matched to a gene: 6. The CDR3 is made up of 14 amino acids. Germline loops: CDR1 MDHEN, CDR2 SYDVKM. In nucleotides, the CDR3 is TGTGCCAGCACAGCTAGCGGGAGTCGCTACGAGCAGTACTTC. Its protein product is CASTASGSRYEQYF. Drawing the rest from reference TRBV28 and TRBJ2-7, the complete variable domain is DVKVTQSSRYLVKRTGEKVFLECVQDMDHENMFWYRQDPGLGLRLIYFSYDVKMKEKGDIPEGYSVSREKKERFSLILESASTNQTSMYLCASTASGSRYEQYFGPGTRLTVT.

This rearrangement joins TRBV7-2 to TRBJ1-1; no reliable D call. Trimming shortened V by 7 bases and J by 2 bases, and 17 bases separated the two germline ends. This CDR3 region has 15 residues. The germline V gene encodes CDR1 SGHTA and CDR2 FQGNSA. The CDR3 bases are TGTGCCAGCAACCTTAATTGGGAATTCAACACTGAAGCTTTCTTT. It encodes CASNLNWEFNTEAFF. The full variable domain, with the rest looked up from reference TRBV7-2 and TRBJ1-1, is GAGVSQSPSNKVTEKGKDVELRCDPISGHTALYWYRQSLGQGLEFLIYFQGNSAPDKSGLPSDRFSAERTGGSVSTLTIQRTQQEDSAVYLCASNLNWEFNTEAFFGQGTRLTVV.

This chain links TRBV21-1 with TRBJ1-1. TRBV21-1 is described as a pseudogene. The CDR3 consists of 13 residues. CDR3 in DNA: TGTGCCAGCAGTAGGGCCCCGGGCACTGAAGCTTTCTTT. Protein product: CASSRAPGTEAFF.

The chain joins TRBV19 to TRBJ2-7, with D maybe TRBD1 (6 bases). Trimming cost V 5 bases and J 2 bases, with 19 bases left between them. The germline CDR1 and CDR2 sequences are LNHDA and SQIVND (reference sequence). The CDR3 runs to 16 residues. The CDR3 protein is CASSPVTGYRAYEQYF. CDR3 nucleotide sequence: TGTGCCAGTAGTCCAGTCACAGGGTATCGCGCCTACGAGCAGTACTTC.

The rearrangement joins TRBV4-1 to TRBJ1-2; maybe TRBD1 (5 bases). The CDR3 has 16 residues. V lost 4 bases and J 0 bases, leaving 15 bases between the germline ends. The germline V gene has CDR1 MGHRA and CDR2 YSYEKL. The CDR3 sequence: CASSPRGHLANYGYTF. DNA for the CDR3: TGCGCCAGCAGCCCGAGAGGACATCTAGCTAACTATGGCTACACCTTC.

J is TRBJ2-7 and V is TRBV6-1; 11 bases match TRBD2. Germline V gives CDR1 MNHNS, CDR2 SASEGT. This CDR3 spans 16 amino acids. With 4 bases clipped from V and 2 bases from J, the junction kept 7 bases outside the gene matches. The CDR3 loop is CASSAGLAGAAYEQYF. The CDR3 nucleotides are TGTGCCAGCAGTGCCGGACTAGCGGGCGCTGCCTACGAGCAGTACTTC.

The chain is built from TRBV6-5 and TRBJ1-3; no reliable D call. Germline CDR1 and CDR2: MNHEY and SVGAGI. V was shortened by 6 bases and J by 7 bases, with 10 bases between the two germline ends. CDR3 length equals 12 residues. Here the CDR3 reads CASRPNPNTIYF. In nucleotides, the CDR3 is TGTGCCAGCAGACCTAACCCGAACACCATATATTTT.